The sequence of this T cell receptor (beta chain) was determined in a study of blood T cell repertoires in COVID-19. Turning to the study itself: Acute and convalescent COVID-19 specimens originated in the United States, Italy and Spain. The analysed material was cDNA or gDNA that came from T cells, B-cell-depleted T cells, or PBMCs.

Study processing details: Reference gene primer amplification gave nucleated cell count estimates. Clones were sequenced by immunoSEQ multiplex PCR, and TCRdb holds only the in-frame ones, with some missing. For V, J and clone size, that table is used; D and trimming come from the DNA. The repertoire consists of tens of thousands of clones, with around 90% occurring once and the leading ten covering over 6.5%. This CDR3 is 13 amino acids long. Germline V lookup: CDR1 LNHDA, CDR2 SQIVND (reference sequence). V dropped 5 bases and J dropped 4 bases, with 11 bases sitting between them. This rearrangement joins TRBV19 to TRBJ1-1; D is ambiguous. The sequence was obtained from a woman older than 75 with active COVID-19. Material: peripheral blood. The CDR3 DNA is TGTGCCAGTAGTGAAATGGGCCGCACTGAAGCTTTCTTT. Encoded protein: CASSEMGRTEAFF.